The sequence of this T cell receptor (beta chain) was determined in a study of T cells expressing NK-cell markers. Study-level results: HCMV specificity of the expanded NKG2C+ T cell clones stayed unclear.

Regarding this clonotype: The antigen is not known.

cDNA encoding TCR beta was synthesized via 5'RACE template switching incorporating UMIs. TCRdb reprocessed the 5' RACE reads and keeps a single row for each CDR3 protein, giving no DNA. Across more than 400,000 distinct CDR3 sequences, the top ten clones capture 7.3% of the sample. The CDR3 loop spans 15 amino acids. Looked up from germline, CDR1 is LNHNV and CDR2 is YYDKDF (reference sequence). The chain combines TRBV15 with TRBJ1-6. The source is a woman aged 18 to 69 in good health. Sequences were obtained from blood T cells: a sorted CD56 or NKG2C T cell subset, CD4+ or CD8+ T cells, or bulk PBMC T cells (not recorded which). The CDR3: CATSRDKQNNSPLHF.